Below, 16 T cell receptor beta chains from the same sample are listed, as sequenced in a study of vaccination and CD4 T cells after COVID-19. Their target antigens are unknown. Sequenced with the Oncomine TCR Beta short-read assay was DNA taken from cultured CD4+ T cells. TCRdb ran MiXCR on the PCR reads and lists one entry per CDR3 protein. Among 15,000 to 25,000 distinct CDR3 sequences listed, around 52% were seen once. Treatment here: approximately 10-day PBMC culture with coronavirus spike peptide pools or control peptides (ViraFEST assay). Input material: CD4+ T cells from blood, cultured in vitro. All receptors derive from a human donor who had recovered from COVID-19.

This chain uses TRBV28 with TRBJ1-2; no clear D gene. This CDR3 comprises 13 residues. Deletions cut 4 bases from V and 8 bases from J, with 14 bases between. The germline V gene encodes CDR1 MDHEN and CDR2 SYDVKM. The CDR3 reads CASSSLGKVGYTF. CDR3 in DNA: TGTGCCAGCAGTTCACTCGGTAAAGTAGGCTACACCTTC.

The chain is built from TRBV18 and TRBJ1-2; 8 bases fit TRBD1. The CDR3 extends over 15 amino acids. V trimming: 2 bases; J trimming: 4 bases; junction bases outside the gene matches: 6. Germline assignment: CDR1 KGHSH and CDR2 LQKENI. The CDR3 DNA follows: TGTGCCAGCTCACCAGCAGGGGGCGCCAGCTATGGCTACACCTTC. It is translated as CASSPAGGASYGYTF.

The rearrangement uses TRBV11-2 and TRBJ2-3; D remains unclear. The V gene's germline CDR1 is SGHAT and CDR2 FQNNGV. The V end lost 4 bases, the J end lost 6 bases, and 8 bases lay between the germline ends. The CDR3 spans 12 residues. The CDR3 sequence: CASSSRSDTQYF. CDR3 bases: TGTGCCAGCAGCTCAAGGTCGGATACGCAGTATTTT.

This rearrangement joins TRBV6-2 or TRBV6-3 to TRBJ2-7, with no clear D. Germline V gives CDR1 MNHEY, CDR2 SVGEGT. The germline V and J ends were trimmed by 2 bases and 0 bases, with 8 bases remaining between them. CDR3 length: 14 residues. CDR3 coding DNA: TGTGCCAGCAGTTACGGTAGGAGCTCCTACGAGCAGTACTTC. Translating it yields CASSYGRSSYEQYF.

The gene calls are TRBV20-1 and TRBJ2-2, with TRBD2 as a possible D gene (6 bases). Germline lookup yields CDR1 DFQATT and CDR2 SNEGSKA (reference sequence). Trimming pared 3 bases from V and 3 bases from J, leaving 11 bases between. CDR3 length: 14 residues. The CDR3 DNA sequence: TGCAGTGCTAGTTGGACGGGGGACACCGGGGAGCTGTTTTTT. Amino acid sequence: CSASWTGDTGELFF.

The chain recombines TRBV12-3 or TRBV12-4 with TRBJ1-2; D unresolved. The V end lost 5 bases, the J end lost 4 bases, and 14 bases lay between the germline ends. The length of the CDR3 is 14 residues. The CDR3 loop reads CASSAFPGGYGYTF. CDR3 bases: TGTGCCAGCAGTGCTTTTCCGGGCGGCTATGGCTACACCTTC.

The chain recombines TRBV19 with TRBJ1-5; D unresolved. V lost 4 bases and J 2 bases, leaving 15 bases between the germline ends. This CDR3 comprises 16 residues. The germline CDR1 and CDR2 sequences are LNHDA and SQIVND (reference sequence). The CDR3 DNA follows: TGTGCCAGTAGTACCCTCGAAGGGCGCCGCAATCAGCCCCAGCATTTT. It encodes CASSTLEGRRNQPQHF.

J is TRBJ2-5 and V is TRBV2; TRBD1 might be the D (5 bases). CDR3 size: 13 residues. The germline gives CDR1 SNHLY, CDR2 FYNNEI. V was clipped by 5 bases and J by 2 bases, with 9 bases between them. The DNA of the CDR3 is TGTGCCAGCAGTCCCGACAGTCAAGAGACCCAGTACTTC. Its protein product is CASSPDSQETQYF.

The V call is TRBV10-1, the J call TRBJ1-1; no reliable D call. The CDR3 has 13 residues. Germline lookup yields CDR1 WNHNN and CDR2 SYGVQD (reference sequence). V shed 5 bases and J shed 3 bases, with 10 bases lying between them. The CDR3 nucleotides are TGCGCCAGCAGTTCTGGACGGTACACTGAAGCTTTCTTT. It specifies CASSSGRYTEAFF.

This clonotype was observed once. The chain combines TRBV7-2 with TRBJ1-1; 7 bases agree with TRBD1. The V and J ends lost 5 bases and 7 bases, in that order; junction bases with no gene match: 10. The CDR3 extends over 14 amino acids. Germline CDR1 SGHTA, CDR2 FQGNSA. In nucleotides, the CDR3 is TGTGCCAGCAGCACACAGGGGATTGAGGATGAAGCTTTCTTT. Its protein product is CASSTQGIEDEAFF.

The chain has TRBV6-1 and TRBJ1-5, with D perhaps matching TRBD1 (5 bases). CDR3 length: 15 amino acids. Germline-derived CDR1 and CDR2 are MNHNS and SASEGT. V lost 8 bases and J 0 bases, leaving 14 bases between the germline ends. CDR3 coding DNA: TGTGCCAGCCGGGGCCGGATCTATAGCAATCAGCCCCAGCATTTT. This encodes CASRGRIYSNQPQHF.

V gene TRBV7-3 combines with J gene TRBJ2-1; D gene uncertain. The CDR3 covers 13 residues. The V gene's germline CDR1 is SGHTA and CDR2 FQGTGA. The ends were cut back, 5 bases at V and 4 bases at J, with 9 bases in the middle. For the CDR3, the DNA is TGTGCCAGCAGCCCCGGGCAGTACAATGAGCAGTTCTTC. Translation gives CASSPGQYNEQFF.

The chain couples TRBV5-1 to TRBJ2-5; 9 nucleotides line up with TRBD2. Germline V gene sequence: CDR1 SGHRS, CDR2 YFSETQ. This CDR3 has 18 amino acids. Losses at the gene ends were 0 bases for V and 1 base for J; bases not matched to a gene: 10. CDR3 sequence reads: CASSLGVFLAGAQETQYF. The CDR3 DNA follows: TGCGCCAGCAGCTTGGGCGTCTTTTTAGCGGGGGCCCAAGAGACCCAGTACTTC.

The V and J genes are TRBV20-1 and TRBJ2-7; 12 nucleotides line up with TRBD2. V was clipped by 3 bases and J by 4 bases; unmatched bases: 4. Germline CDR1 DFQATT, CDR2 SNEGSKA (reference sequence). This CDR3 spans 14 amino acids. For the CDR3, the DNA is TGCAGTGCTAGTCGCGGGACTAGCGGGTACGAGCAGTACTTC. Its protein product is CSASRGTSGYEQYF.

The gene calls are TRBV5-1 and TRBJ1-1, with a tentative D call TRBD1 (5 bases). This CDR3 spans 16 amino acids. V gave up 3 bases and J gave up 5 bases, with 20 bases separating them. Per the germline V gene, CDR1 is SGHRS and CDR2 is YFSETQ. The CDR3 nucleotides are TGCGCCAGCAGCTCGCCCGGCGGGTCAGGGAGGACTGAAGCTTTCTTT. This translates into CASSSPGGSGRTEAFF.

This clonotype was seen more than once but under ten times. V is TRBV24-1 and J is TRBJ2-1; D gene ambiguous. V was clipped by 3 bases and J by 7 bases, with 18 bases between them. The CDR3 is 16 amino acids. Per germline, CDR1 KGHDR and CDR2 SFDVKD. The CDR3: CATSDPRRGRYNEQFF. The CDR3 coding sequence is TGTGCCACCAGTGATCCTCGGCGAGGACGGTATAATGAGCAGTTCTTC.